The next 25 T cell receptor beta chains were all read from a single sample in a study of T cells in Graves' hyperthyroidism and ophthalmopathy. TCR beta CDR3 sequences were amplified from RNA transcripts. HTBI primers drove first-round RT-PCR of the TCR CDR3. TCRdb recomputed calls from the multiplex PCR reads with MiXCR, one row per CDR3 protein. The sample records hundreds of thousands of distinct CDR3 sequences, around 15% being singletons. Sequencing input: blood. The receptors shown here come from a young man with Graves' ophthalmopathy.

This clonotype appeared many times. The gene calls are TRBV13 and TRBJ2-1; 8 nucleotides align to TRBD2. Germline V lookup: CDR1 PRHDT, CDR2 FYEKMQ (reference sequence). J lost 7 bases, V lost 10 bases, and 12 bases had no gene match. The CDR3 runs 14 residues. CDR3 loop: CATVYGSGANEQFF. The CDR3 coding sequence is TGTGCCACTGTGTATGGTAGCGGGGCAAATGAGCAGTTCTTC.

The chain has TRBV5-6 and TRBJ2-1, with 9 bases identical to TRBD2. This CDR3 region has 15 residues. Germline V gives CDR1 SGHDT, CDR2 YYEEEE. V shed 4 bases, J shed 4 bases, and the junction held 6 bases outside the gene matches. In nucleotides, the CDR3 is TGTGCCAGCAGCGCGGGACTAGCCACATACAATGAGCAGTTCTTC. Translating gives CASSAGLATYNEQFF.

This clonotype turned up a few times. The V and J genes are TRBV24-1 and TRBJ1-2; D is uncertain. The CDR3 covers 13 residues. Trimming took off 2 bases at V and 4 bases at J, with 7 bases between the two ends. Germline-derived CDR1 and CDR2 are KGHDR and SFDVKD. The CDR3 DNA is TGTGCCACCAGTGATTCAACGTTCTATGGCTACACCTTC. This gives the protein CATSDSTFYGYTF.

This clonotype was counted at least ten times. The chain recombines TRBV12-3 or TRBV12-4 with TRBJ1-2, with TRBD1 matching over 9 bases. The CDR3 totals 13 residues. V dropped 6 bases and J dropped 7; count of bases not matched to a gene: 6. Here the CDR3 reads CASRVDRGSGYTF. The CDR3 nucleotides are TGTGCCAGCAGAGTGGACAGGGGCTCTGGCTACACCTTC.

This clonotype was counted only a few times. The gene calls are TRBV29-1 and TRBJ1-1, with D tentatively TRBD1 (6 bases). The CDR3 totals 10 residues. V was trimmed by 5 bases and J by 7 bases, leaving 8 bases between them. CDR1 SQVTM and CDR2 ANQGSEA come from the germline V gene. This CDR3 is CSVMTGEAFF. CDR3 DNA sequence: TGCAGCGTTATGACAGGTGAAGCTTTCTTT.

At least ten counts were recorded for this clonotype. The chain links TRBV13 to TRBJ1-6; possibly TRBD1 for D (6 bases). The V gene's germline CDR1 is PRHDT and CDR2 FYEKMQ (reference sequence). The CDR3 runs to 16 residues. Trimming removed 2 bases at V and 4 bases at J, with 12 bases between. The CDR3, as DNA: TGTGCCAGCAGCTTATTGGGGGGGCTTTATAATTCACCCCTCCACTTT. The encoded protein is CASSLLGGLYNSPLHF. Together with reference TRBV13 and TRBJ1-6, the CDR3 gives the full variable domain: AAGVIQSPRHLIKEKRETATLKCYPIPRHDTVYWYQQGPGQDPQFLISFYEKMQSDKGSIPDRFSAQQFSDYHSELNMSSLELGDSALYFCASSLLGGLYNSPLHFGNGTRLTVT.

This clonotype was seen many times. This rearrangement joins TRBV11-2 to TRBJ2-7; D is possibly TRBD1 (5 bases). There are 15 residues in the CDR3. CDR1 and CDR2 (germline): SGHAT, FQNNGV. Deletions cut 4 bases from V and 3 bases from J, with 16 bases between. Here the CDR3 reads CASSYGHSPGYEQYF. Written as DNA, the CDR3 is TGTGCCAGCAGCTACGGACACTCTCCCGGCTACGAGCAGTACTTC.

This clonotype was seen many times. CDR3 sequence: CASSSEDGRGKLFF. In DNA, the CDR3 is TGTGCCAGCTCATCGGAAGACGGCCGGGGAAAACTGTTTTTT. This sequence joins TRBV18 and TRBJ1-4; D is uncertain. CDR1 is KGHSH, CDR2 LQKENI, per germline. The V gene lost 5 bases and the J gene lost 10 bases, with 17 bases spanning the gap. The length of the CDR3 is 14 residues. Together with reference TRBV18 and TRBJ1-4, the CDR3 gives the full variable domain: NAGVMQNPRHLVRRRGQEARLRCSPMKGHSHVYWYRQLPEEGLKFMVYLQKENIIDESGMPKERFSAEFPKEGPSILRIQQVVRGDSAAYFCASSSEDGRGKLFFGSGTQLSVL.

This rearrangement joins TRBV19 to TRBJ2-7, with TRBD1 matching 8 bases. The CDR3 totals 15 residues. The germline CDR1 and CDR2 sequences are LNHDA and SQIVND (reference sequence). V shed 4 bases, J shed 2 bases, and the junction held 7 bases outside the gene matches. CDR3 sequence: CASSSQRDRPYEQYF. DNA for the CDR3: TGTGCCAGTAGTAGCCAAAGGGACAGGCCCTACGAGCAGTACTTC.

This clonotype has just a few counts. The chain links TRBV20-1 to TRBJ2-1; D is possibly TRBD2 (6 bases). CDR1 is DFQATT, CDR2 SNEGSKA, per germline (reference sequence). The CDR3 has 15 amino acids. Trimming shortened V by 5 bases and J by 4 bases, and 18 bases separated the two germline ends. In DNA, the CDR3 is TGCAGTGCTCGTCCGGGGGTAACCCCTTACAATGAGCAGTTCTTC. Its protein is CSARPGVTPYNEQFF.

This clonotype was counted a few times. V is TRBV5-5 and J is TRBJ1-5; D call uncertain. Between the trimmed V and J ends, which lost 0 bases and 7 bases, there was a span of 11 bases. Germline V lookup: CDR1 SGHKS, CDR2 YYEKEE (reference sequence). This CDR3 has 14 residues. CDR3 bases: TGTGCCAGCAGCTTGGACGGGCACTGGCAGCCCCAGCATTTT. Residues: CASSLDGHWQPQHF.

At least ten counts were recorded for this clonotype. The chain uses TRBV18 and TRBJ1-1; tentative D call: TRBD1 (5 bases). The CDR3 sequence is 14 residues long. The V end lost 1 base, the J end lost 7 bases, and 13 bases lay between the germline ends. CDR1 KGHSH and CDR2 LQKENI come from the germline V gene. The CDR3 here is CASSPQGQGFEAFF. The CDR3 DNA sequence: TGTGCCAGCTCACCACAGGGTCAGGGATTTGAAGCTTTCTTT.

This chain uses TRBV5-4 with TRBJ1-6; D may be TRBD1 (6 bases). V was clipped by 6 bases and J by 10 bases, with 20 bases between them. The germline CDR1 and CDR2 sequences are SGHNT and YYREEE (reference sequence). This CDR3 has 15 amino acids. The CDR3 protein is CASTQGSPQGSPLHF. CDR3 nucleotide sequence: TGTGCCAGCACCCAGGGGTCTCCTCAGGGGTCACCCCTCCACTTT.

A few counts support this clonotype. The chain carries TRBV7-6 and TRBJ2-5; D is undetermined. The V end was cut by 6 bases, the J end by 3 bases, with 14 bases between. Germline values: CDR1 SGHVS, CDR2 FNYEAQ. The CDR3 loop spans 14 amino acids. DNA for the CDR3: TGTGCCAGCAGTTTATGGACGCTTGAAGAGACCCAGTACTTC. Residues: CASSLWTLEETQYF.

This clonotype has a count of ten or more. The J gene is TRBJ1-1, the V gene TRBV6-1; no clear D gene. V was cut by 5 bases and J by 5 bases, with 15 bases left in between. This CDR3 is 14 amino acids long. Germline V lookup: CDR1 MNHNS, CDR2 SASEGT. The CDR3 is CASSFTHLGTEAFF. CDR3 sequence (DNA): TGTGCCAGCAGTTTTACCCACCTCGGTACTGAAGCTTTCTTT.

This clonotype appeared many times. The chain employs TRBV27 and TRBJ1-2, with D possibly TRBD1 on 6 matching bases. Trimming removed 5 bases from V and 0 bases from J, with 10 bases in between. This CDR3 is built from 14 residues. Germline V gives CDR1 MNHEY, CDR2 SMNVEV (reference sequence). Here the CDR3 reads CASSRRGANYGYTF. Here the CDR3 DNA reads TGTGCCAGCAGTCGAAGGGGGGCTAACTATGGCTACACCTTC.

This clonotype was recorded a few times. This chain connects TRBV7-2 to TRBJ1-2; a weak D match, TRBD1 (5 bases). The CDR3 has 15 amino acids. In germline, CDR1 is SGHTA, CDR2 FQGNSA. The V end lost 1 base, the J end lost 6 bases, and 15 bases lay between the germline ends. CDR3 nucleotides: TGTGCCAGCAGCTTAGAGATAGGGGTTAGTGATGGCTACACCTTC. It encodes CASSLEIGVSDGYTF.

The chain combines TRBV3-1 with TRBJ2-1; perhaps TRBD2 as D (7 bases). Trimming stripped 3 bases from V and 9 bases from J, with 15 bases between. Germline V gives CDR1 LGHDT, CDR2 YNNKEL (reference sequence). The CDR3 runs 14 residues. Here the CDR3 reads CASSHGGGAGEQFF. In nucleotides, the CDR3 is TGTGCCAGCAGCCATGGGGGGGGGGCAGGTGAGCAGTTCTTC.

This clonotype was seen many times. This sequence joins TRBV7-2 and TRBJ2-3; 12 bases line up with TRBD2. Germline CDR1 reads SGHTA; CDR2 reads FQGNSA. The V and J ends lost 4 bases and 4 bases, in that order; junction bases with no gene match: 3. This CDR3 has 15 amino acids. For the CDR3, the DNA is TGTGCCAGCAGCTCTAGCGGGGGGGCCTCAGATACGCAGTATTTT. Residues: CASSSSGGASDTQYF.

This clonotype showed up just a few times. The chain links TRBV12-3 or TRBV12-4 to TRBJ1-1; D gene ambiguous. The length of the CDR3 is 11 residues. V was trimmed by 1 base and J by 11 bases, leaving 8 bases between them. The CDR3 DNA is TGTGCCAGCAGTTTAGGATGGATGGCTTTCTTT. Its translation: CASSLGWMAFF.

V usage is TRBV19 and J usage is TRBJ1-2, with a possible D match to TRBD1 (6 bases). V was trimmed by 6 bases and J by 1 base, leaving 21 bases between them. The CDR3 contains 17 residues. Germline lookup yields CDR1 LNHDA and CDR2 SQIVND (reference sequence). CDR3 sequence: CASSSGLGAVDNYGYTF. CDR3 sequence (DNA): TGTGCCAGTAGCAGCGGATTGGGGGCGGTGGATAACTATGGCTACACCTTC.

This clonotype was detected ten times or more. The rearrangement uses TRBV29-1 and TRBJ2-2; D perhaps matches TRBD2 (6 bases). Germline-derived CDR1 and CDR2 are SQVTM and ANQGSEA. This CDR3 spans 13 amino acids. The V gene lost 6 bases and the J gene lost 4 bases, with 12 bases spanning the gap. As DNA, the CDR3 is TGCAGCGTGTTTGCGGGGAGCACCGGGGAGCTGTTTTTT. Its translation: CSVFAGSTGELFF.

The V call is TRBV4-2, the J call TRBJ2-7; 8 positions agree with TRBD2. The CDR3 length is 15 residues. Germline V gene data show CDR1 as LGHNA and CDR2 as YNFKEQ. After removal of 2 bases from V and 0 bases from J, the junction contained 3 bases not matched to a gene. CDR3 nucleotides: TGTGCCAGCAGCCAAAATAGCGGGAACTCCTACGAGCAGTACTTC. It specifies CASSQNSGNSYEQYF.

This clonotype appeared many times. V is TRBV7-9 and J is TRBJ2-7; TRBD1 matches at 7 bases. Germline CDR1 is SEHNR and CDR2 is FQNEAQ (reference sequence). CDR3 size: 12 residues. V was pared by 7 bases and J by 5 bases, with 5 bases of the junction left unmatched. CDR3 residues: CASNLQGDEQYF. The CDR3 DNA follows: TGTGCCAGCAACTTGCAGGGGGACGAGCAGTACTTC.

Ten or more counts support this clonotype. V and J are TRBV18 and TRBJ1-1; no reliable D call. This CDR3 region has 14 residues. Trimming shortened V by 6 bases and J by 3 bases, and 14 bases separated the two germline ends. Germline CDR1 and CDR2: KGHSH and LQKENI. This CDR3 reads CASSRTLEHTEAFF. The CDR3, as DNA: TGTGCCAGCTCGCGGACCTTGGAACACACTGAAGCTTTCTTT. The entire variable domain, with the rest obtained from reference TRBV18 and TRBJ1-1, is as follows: NAGVMQNPRHLVRRRGQEARLRCSPMKGHSHVYWYRQLPEEGLKFMVYLQKENIIDESGMPKERFSAEFPKEGPSILRIQQVVRGDSAAYFCASSRTLEHTEAFFGQGTRLTVV.